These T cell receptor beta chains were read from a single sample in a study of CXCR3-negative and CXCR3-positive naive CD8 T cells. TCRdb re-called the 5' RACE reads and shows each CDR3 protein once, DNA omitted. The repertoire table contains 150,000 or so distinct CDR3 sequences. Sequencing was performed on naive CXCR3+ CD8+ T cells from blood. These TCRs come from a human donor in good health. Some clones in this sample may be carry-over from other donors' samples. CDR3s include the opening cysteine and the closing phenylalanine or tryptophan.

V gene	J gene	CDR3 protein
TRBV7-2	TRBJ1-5	CASSHRGTGDGFQPQHF
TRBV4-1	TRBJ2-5	CASSQDVASPQYF
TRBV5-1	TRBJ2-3	CASSPNAIGGYTDTQYF
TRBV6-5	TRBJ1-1	CASNDRAGTEAFF
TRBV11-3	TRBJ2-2	CASSSTGASTGELFF
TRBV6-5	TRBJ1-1	CASSDSFLMNTEAFF
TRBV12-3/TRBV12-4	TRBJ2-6	CASSTPQGSRANVLTF
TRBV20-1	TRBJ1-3	CSAFIQETSGNTIYF
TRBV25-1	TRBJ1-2	CASSDPGKSYTF
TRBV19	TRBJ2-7	CASWDSVNEQYF
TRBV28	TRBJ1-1	CASSLGGAGTEAFF
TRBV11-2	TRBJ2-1	CASSLNGDEQFF
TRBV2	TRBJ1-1	CASTPRGASNEAFF
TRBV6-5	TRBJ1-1	CASSYHPGAEAFF
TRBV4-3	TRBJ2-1	CASSQNLGAYNEQFF
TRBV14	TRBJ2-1	CASSQVEYEQFF